This T cell receptor (beta chain) was found in a study of CD8 T cells in ankylosing spondylitis. This clonotype was observed at least ten times. Its antigen is not identified. Trimming removed 5 bases from V and 3 bases from J, with 14 bases in between. There are 15 residues in the CDR3. Germline CDR1 reads SGHAT; CDR2 reads FQNNGV. Quantitative 5'-RACE with molecular barcodes produced the TCR beta libraries. TCRdb fed the 5' RACE reads into MiXCR, producing one record per CDR3 protein. Of 500,000 to 550,000 distinct CDR3 sequences listed, more than 9.5% are singletons. Study-level findings and limits: Matched ankylosing spondylitis synovial fluid reportedly showed significant enrichment of disease-linked clones. Apparently characteristic of ankylosing spondylitis blood was a TCR beta motif (about eight highly homologous variants). Disease-associated clonotypes exhibited CD8+ identity and were relatively infrequent in peripheral blood.

The receptor's source is a male donor with ankylosing spondylitis. The sample consisted of blood, either unsorted or a sorted T cell fraction (not recorded which). V and J are TRBV11-2 and TRBJ2-4; D uncertain. CDR3 region: CASSQREQLKNIQYF. Here the CDR3 DNA reads TGTGCCAGCAGCCAAAGGGAACAGCTCAAAAACATTCAGTACTTC.